A selection of T cell receptor beta chains follows, all from one sample in a study of blood T cell repertoires in COVID-19. Sequenced by immunoSEQ multiplex PCR; TCRdb stores in-frame clones only, minus some. The sample lists approximately 160,000 clones; roughly four fifths were seen once. The material sequenced was peripheral blood. These receptors originate from a man in his fifties or sixties with active or convalescent COVID-19. The CDR3 runs from the conserved cysteine through the conserved F or W. The D gene is left open where the match is weak. Rows may omit the clone size; those that give it use once, few, many or a size class.

D	J	V	size	DNA	CDR3
-	TRBJ2-1	TRBV12-3/TRBV12-4	-	TGTGCCAGCAGGGTTATCGACTTCAATGAGCAGTTCTTC	CASRVIDFNEQFF
-	TRBJ1-2	TRBV6-5	-	TGTGCCAGCAGACCAGGTGGTGGGCAGGGCTACACCTTC	CASRPGGGQGYTF
TRBD1	TRBJ2-5	TRBV11-3	-	TGTGCCAGCAGCCTCGGACAGGGTCAAGGAGAGACCCAGTACTTC	CASSLGQGQGETQYF
TRBD1	TRBJ1-2	TRBV2	-	TGTGCCAGCAGTGATGGGGACAGGGCTCGTGGCTACACCTTC	CASSDGDRARGYTF
-	TRBJ1-6	TRBV11-1	-	TGTGCCAGCAGCTTAATAGGGGGTAATAATTCACCCCTCCACTTT	CASSLIGGNNSPLHF
-	TRBJ2-3	TRBV5-1	-	TGCGCCAGCAGCTTGTTTAGGCAGCTAGCCACAGATACGCAGTATTTT	CASSLFRQLATDTQYF
-	TRBJ2-7	TRBV5-6	-	TGTGCCAGCAGCTTGTATATCGTCGGGGGGCTCCAGTACTTC	CASSLYIVGGLQYF
TRBD2	TRBJ2-1	TRBV7-2	-	TGTGCCAGCAGCCCCCTCCCGGGAGGCTACAATGAGCAGTTCTTC	CASSPLPGGYNEQFF
TRBD1	TRBJ1-6	TRBV2	-	TGTGCCAGCAGGGACAGGGTGAGTTCACCCCTCCACTTT	CASRDRVSSPLHF
TRBD2	TRBJ2-1	TRBV29-1	-	TGCAGCGACTCCTCTAGCGGGGTCTACAATGAGCAGTTCTTC	CSDSSSGVYNEQFF
-	TRBJ1-4	TRBV25-1	once	TGTGCCAGCAGTGTTGGCGGAACTAATGAAAAACTGTTTTTT	CASSVGGTNEKLFF
-	TRBJ1-2	TRBV3-1/TRBV3-2	-	TGTGCCAGCAGCGTCGGACAGCTCTATGGCTACACCTTC	CASSVGQLYGYTF
-	TRBJ1-2	TRBV19	-	TGTGCCAGTAGTCCACAGGGATATGGCTACACCTTC	CASSPQGYGYTF
TRBD1	TRBJ2-2	TRBV5-8	-	TGTGCCAGCAGCGTGGACAGGGTACCCGGGGAGCTGTTTTTT	CASSVDRVPGELFF
TRBD1	TRBJ2-7	TRBV7-9	once	TGTGCCAGCAGCCAGGGGGCAGGGCCCTACGAGCAGTACTTC	CASSQGAGPYEQYF
TRBD1	TRBJ1-6	TRBV28	-	TGTGCCAGCAGGCCCCTTGGGACAGGGGATAATTCACCCCTCCACTTT	CASRPLGTGDNSPLHF
-	TRBJ1-1	TRBV7-3	-	TGTGCCAGCAGCCCAGGGGAACTGGGAGGGGCGAAAGCTTTCTTT	CASSPGELGGAKAFF
-	TRBJ1-4	TRBV7-2	once	TGTGCCAGCAGTCGTTACAGGTCAGGTGATGAAAAACTGTTTTTT	CASSRYRSGDEKLFF
TRBD1	TRBJ1-2	TRBV18	-	TGTGCCAGCTCACCGGGAGAAGGGGGCAACTATGGCTACACCTTC	CASSPGEGGNYGYTF
TRBD1	TRBJ1-1	TRBV18	-	TGTGCCAGCTCTCTAGGGGGCTTGAACACTGAAGCTTTCTTT	CASSLGGLNTEAFF
-	TRBJ2-7	TRBV18	-	TGTGCCAGCTCACCACCTCCGGGGGACGAGCAGTACTTC	CASSPPPGDEQYF
TRBD2	TRBJ2-1	TRBV3-1/TRBV3-2	-	TGTGCCAGCAGCCAGGCTAGCGGGAGGAATGAGCAGTTCTTC	CASSQASGRNEQFF
-	TRBJ1-2	TRBV4-1	few	TGCGCCAGCAGCCAAGATAAGTCAATATGGCAGGGGCAGAACTATGGCTACACCTTC	CASSQDKSIWQGQNYGYTF
TRBD1	TRBJ1-5	TRBV6-5	-	TGTGCCAGCAGCCCGGGACAGGGAAAGCCCCAGCATTTT	CASSPGQGKPQHF
-	TRBJ2-2	TRBV18	-	TGTGCCAGCTCAGGAATGAACAGGGCCGGGGAGCTGTTTTTT	CASSGMNRAGELFF
-	TRBJ1-2	TRBV19	-	TGTGCCAGTAGGCGCAGGGCCTTTGGCTACACCTTC	CASRRRAFGYTF
-	TRBJ1-2	TRBV6-5	-	TGTGCCAGCAGCCTGGGGGGGACCGCTAACTATGGCTACACCTTC	CASSLGGTANYGYTF
TRBD1	TRBJ2-6	TRBV5-4	-	TGTGCCAGCTTCCCCCGACAGGGTAATTCTGGGGCCAACGTCCTGACTTTC	CASFPRQGNSGANVLTF
TRBD2	TRBJ2-1	TRBV18	-	TGTGCCAGCTCACCACCAAGGACTAGCGCGTACAATGAGCAGTTCTTC	CASSPPRTSAYNEQFF
-	TRBJ1-2	TRBV10-3	once	TGTGCCATCAGTGACCCCATGACCGGACGGCAACGGGGCTATGGCTACACCTTC	CAISDPMTGRQRGYGYTF
-	TRBJ1-4	TRBV19	few	TGTGCCAGTAGTATACTTACAGGCGATGACGAAAAACTGTTTTTT	CASSILTGDDEKLFF
TRBD1	TRBJ1-4	TRBV2	many	TGTGCCAGCAGTTACCGGACAGGGAGTGAAAAACTGTTTTTT	CASSYRTGSEKLFF
-	TRBJ2-7	TRBV2	-	TGTGCCAGCAGTGAAAGGAGACAGTACCCTTCCTACGAGCAGTACTTC	CASSERRQYPSYEQYF
TRBD2	TRBJ2-5	TRBV5-6	once	TGTGCCAGCAGCTTAGCGGGGCGGCAAGAGACCCAGTACTTC	CASSLAGRQETQYF
-	TRBJ2-7	TRBV18	-	TGTGCCAGCTCACTTCAGGGGTCCTACGAGCAGTACTTC	CASSLQGSYEQYF
TRBD1	TRBJ1-4	TRBV3-1/TRBV3-2	-	TGTGCCAGCAGCCTGACAGGGGGCGCGGTGTTTTTT	CASSLTGGAVFF
-	TRBJ2-7	TRBV3-1/TRBV3-2	-	TGTGCCAGCAGCCAAGAGGCTAGTAGGTACGAGCAGTACTTC	CASSQEASRYEQYF
-	TRBJ1-4	TRBV6-5	-	TGTGCCAGCAGTCCCCTCGGTACAGGGAATGAAAAACTGTTTTTT	CASSPLGTGNEKLFF
TRBD1	TRBJ2-3	TRBV5-4	-	TGTGCCAGCAGCTTGGGACAGGGGCCAAGCACAGATACGCAGTATTTT	CASSLGQGPSTDTQYF
-	TRBJ2-3	TRBV12-3/TRBV12-4	-	TGTGCCAGCGGGGGGGCGGGGGATACGCAGTATTTT	CASGGAGDTQYF
TRBD2	TRBJ2-1	TRBV11-2	-	TGTGCCAGCAGCTTAAGGTTCGCTAGCGGGGGACGCTACAATGAGCAGTTCTTC	CASSLRFASGGRYNEQFF
TRBD2	TRBJ2-7	TRBV7-9	-	TGTGCCAGCAGCCCCTCTAGCGGGAGGGCCAAGGAGAACGAGCAGTACTTC	CASSPSSGRAKENEQYF
-	TRBJ2-1	TRBV15	-	TGTGCCACCAGCAGAGAAGTACAGGGATTCGATGAGCAGTTCTTC	CATSREVQGFDEQFF
-	TRBJ1-1	TRBV5-1	-	TGCGCCAGCAGCTTGGACGACAGCAGGAACACTGAAGCTTTCTTT	CASSLDDSRNTEAFF
TRBD2	TRBJ2-1	TRBV7-9	-	TGTGCCAGCAGCTTAGGGGTTAGCGGGAGTACTGAGCAGTTCTTC	CASSLGVSGSTEQFF
TRBD1	TRBJ1-2	TRBV10-2	-	TGCGCCAGCAATACAGGGGGCGCGGACTATGGCTACACCTTC	CASNTGGADYGYTF
-	TRBJ1-6	TRBV19	few	TGTGCCAGTAGCGTCGTCCCCGGTTCGAGCTCCTATAATTCACCCCTCCACTTT	CASSVVPGSSSYNSPLHF
TRBD1	TRBJ2-7	TRBV11-2	-	TGTGCCAGCAGCCCCCGGGACAGGTCCTACGAGCAGTACTTC	CASSPRDRSYEQYF
TRBD1	TRBJ1-3	TRBV6-1	-	TGTGCCAGCAGTGAACAGGGGGCATACTCTGGAAACACCATATATTTT	CASSEQGAYSGNTIYF
TRBD1	TRBJ1-3	TRBV11-2	-	TGTGCCAGCAGTTCCACTGGACAGGCTCCGACCATATATTTT	CASSSTGQAPTIYF
TRBD1	TRBJ2-7	TRBV12-3/TRBV12-4	-	TGTGCCAGCAGTCTCACAGGGGGCCACGAGCAGTACTTC	CASSLTGGHEQYF
TRBD2	TRBJ2-3	TRBV4-1	once	TGCGCCAGCAGCCAGTGGGGACTAGCGACAGATACGCAGTATTTT	CASSQWGLATDTQYF
-	TRBJ2-5	TRBV7-2	-	TGTGCCAGCAGCTTAGGCAGGGCAGGAGCGACCCAGTACTTC	CASSLGRAGATQYF
TRBD2	TRBJ2-1	TRBV6-5	-	TGTGCCAGCAGCGCTATAACTAGCGGCAATGAGCAGTTCTTC	CASSAITSGNEQFF